What follows are 8 T cell receptor beta chains derived from one specimen sequenced in a study of Ad26.COV2.S vaccination and SARS-CoV-2 variants. This sample's treatment: 19 received Ad26.COV2.S at low or high dose, single or two shots; about 5 received placebo; per-sample allocation not given. Sampling was performed 63 days after the first vaccine or placebo injection. TCRdb keeps only in-frame clones here, not all; method: immunoSEQ multiplex PCR. The sample yields about 680,000 clones, roughly 90% seen once. The source material was peripheral blood, sampled in a trial of Ad26.COV2.S vaccine versus placebo. The receptors stem from a person between 18 and 60 years old who received the Ad26.COV2.S COVID-19 vaccine or a placebo.

The gene calls are TRBV4-3 and TRBJ2-7; D may match TRBD1 or TRBD2 (5 bases each). This CDR3 spans 14 amino acids. CDR1 and CDR2 (germline): LGHNA, YSLEER. Trimming stripped 4 bases from V and 0 bases from J, with 10 bases between. The CDR3, as DNA: TGCGCCAGCAGCCGGGACGCCAGCTCCTACGAGCAGTACTTC. As protein: CASSRDASSYEQYF.

The chain employs TRBV5-4 and TRBJ2-1, with a weak D call TRBD1 (5 bases). V was shortened by 0 bases and J by 10 bases, with 5 bases between the two germline ends. CDR3 length equals 11 residues. Germline V CDR1 and CDR2: SGHNT, YYREEE (reference sequence). The CDR3 protein is CASSLGTEQFF. The DNA of the CDR3 is TGTGCCAGCAGCTTGGGGACAGAGCAGTTCTTC.

This clone was counted once. The gene calls are TRBV13 and TRBJ2-1; no reliable D call. V was clipped by 2 bases and J by 9 bases, with 8 bases between them. The CDR3 is 12 residues long. Germline CDR1 is PRHDT and CDR2 is FYEKMQ (reference sequence). The CDR3 DNA sequence: TGTGCCAGCAGCTTATCTTGGGTTGAGCAGTTCTTC. Translation gives CASSLSWVEQFF.

The chain is built from TRBV6-6 and TRBJ2-2, with D possibly TRBD1 on 5 matching bases. The CDR3 spans 15 residues. The germline V gene has CDR1 MNHNY and CDR2 SVGAGI (reference sequence). V gave up 6 bases and J gave up 0 bases, with 11 bases separating them. The CDR3 DNA reads TGTGCCAGCAGCATCGACAGAGCGAACACCGGGGAGCTGTTTTTT. It specifies CASSIDRANTGELFF.

The chain couples TRBV4-3 to TRBJ2-6, with 9 nucleotides matching TRBD2. Trimming at V came to 0 bases and at J to 0 bases, leaving 3 bases not matched to a gene. Germline CDR1 and CDR2: LGHNA and YSLEER. This CDR3 comprises 18 residues. The CDR3 region has the DNA TGCGCCAGCAGCCAAGATCTAGCGGGGACCTCTGGGGCCAACGTCCTGACTTTC. Its translation: CASSQDLAGTSGANVLTF.

A single count supports this clone. The chain has TRBV7-8 and TRBJ1-1, with D unclear. The length of the CDR3 is 15 residues. Germline CDR1 is SGHVS and CDR2 is FQNEAQ. The V end was cut by 1 base, the J end by 3 bases, with 12 bases between. CDR3 DNA: TGTGCCAGCAGCTTAGTAGGGTTGGGGTACACTGAAGCTTTCTTT. It yields the protein CASSLVGLGYTEAFF.

The CDR3 is CASSFWGQDTGELFF. The CDR3 DNA reads as TGCGCCAGCAGCTTTTGGGGGCAGGACACCGGGGAGCTGTTTTTT. This chain links TRBV5-1 with TRBJ2-2; D possibly corresponds to TRBD1 (6 bases). The CDR3 is made up of 15 amino acids. Germline CDR1 is SGHRS and CDR2 is YFSETQ. The ends were cut back, 2 bases at V and 3 bases at J, with 11 bases in the middle.

This chain uses TRBV7-3 with TRBJ2-5; D may correspond to TRBD1 or TRBD2 (5 bases each). Per the germline V gene, CDR1 is SGHTA and CDR2 is FQGTGA. The CDR3 covers 14 residues. V lost 2 bases to trimming and J lost 6 bases, with 13 bases between them. DNA for the CDR3: TGTGCCAGCAGCTTAGATGACAGCGGAAAGACCCAGTACTTC. It yields the protein CASSLDDSGKTQYF.